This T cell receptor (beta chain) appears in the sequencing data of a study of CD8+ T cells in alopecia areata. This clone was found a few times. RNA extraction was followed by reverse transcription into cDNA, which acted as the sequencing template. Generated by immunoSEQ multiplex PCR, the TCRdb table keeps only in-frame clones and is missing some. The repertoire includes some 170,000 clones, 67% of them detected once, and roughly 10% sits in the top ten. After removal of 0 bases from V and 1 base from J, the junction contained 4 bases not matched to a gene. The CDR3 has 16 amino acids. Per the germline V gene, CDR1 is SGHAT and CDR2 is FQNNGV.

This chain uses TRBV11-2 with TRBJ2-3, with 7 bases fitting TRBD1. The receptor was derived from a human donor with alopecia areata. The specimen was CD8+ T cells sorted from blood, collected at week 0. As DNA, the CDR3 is TGTGCCAGCAGCTTAGATAGGGGACAGCGCACAGATACGCAGTATTTT. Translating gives CASSLDRGQRTDTQYF.